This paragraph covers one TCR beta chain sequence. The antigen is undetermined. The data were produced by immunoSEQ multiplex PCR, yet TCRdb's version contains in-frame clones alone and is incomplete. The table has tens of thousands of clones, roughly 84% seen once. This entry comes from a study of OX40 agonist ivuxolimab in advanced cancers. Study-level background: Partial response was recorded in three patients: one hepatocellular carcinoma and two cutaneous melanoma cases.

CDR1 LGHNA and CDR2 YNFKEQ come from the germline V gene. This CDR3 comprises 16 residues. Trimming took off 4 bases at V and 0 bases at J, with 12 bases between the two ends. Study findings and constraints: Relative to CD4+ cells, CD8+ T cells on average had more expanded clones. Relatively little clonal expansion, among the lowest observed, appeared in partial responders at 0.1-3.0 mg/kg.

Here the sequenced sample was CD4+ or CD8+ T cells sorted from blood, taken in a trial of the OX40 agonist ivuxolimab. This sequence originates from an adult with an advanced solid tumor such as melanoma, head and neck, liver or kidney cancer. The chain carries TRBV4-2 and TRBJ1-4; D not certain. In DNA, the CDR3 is TGTGCCAGCAGCCCTGGAACGAGATCAACTAATGAAAAACTGTTTTTT. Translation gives CASSPGTRSTNEKLFF.